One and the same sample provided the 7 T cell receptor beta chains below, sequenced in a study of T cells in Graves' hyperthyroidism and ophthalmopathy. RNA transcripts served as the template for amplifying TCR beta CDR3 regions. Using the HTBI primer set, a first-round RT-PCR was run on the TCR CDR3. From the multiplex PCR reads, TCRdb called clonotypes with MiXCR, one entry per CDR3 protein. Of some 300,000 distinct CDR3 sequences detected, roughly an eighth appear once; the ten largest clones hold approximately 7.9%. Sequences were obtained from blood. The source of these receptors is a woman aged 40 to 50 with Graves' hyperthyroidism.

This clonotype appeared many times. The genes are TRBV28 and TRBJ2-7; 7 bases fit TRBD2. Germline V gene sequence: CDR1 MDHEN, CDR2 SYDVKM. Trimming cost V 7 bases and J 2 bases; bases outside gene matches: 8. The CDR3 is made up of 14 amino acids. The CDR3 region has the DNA TGTGCCAGCAAGTGGCTAGCGGACGCCTACGAGCAGTACTTC. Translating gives CASKWLADAYEQYF.

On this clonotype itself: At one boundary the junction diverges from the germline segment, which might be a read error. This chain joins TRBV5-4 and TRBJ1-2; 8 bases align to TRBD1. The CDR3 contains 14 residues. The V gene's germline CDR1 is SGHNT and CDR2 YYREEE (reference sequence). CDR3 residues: CASSLDRALRGYTF. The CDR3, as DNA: TGTGCCAGCAGTTTGGACAGGGCCCTTCGGGGCTACACCTTC. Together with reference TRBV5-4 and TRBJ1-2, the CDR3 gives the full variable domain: ETGVTQSPTHLIKTRGQQVTLRCSSQSGHNTVSWYQQALGQGPQFIFQYYREEENGRGNFPPRFSGLQFPNYSSELNVNALELDDSALYLCASSLDRALRGYTFGSGTRLTVV.

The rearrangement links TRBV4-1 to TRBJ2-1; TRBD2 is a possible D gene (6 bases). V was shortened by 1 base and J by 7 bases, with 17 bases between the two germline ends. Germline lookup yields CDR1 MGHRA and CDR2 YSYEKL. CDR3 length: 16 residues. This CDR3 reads CASSQVVSGRGNEQFF. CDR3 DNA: TGCGCCAGCAGCCAAGTGGTGTCCGGGAGAGGGAATGAGCAGTTCTTC.

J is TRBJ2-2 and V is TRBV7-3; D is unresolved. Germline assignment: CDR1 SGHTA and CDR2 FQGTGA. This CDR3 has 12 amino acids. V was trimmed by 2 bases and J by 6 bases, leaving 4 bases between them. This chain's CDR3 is CASSLVSGELFF. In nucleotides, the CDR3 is TGTGCCAGCAGCTTAGTATCCGGGGAGCTGTTTTTT.

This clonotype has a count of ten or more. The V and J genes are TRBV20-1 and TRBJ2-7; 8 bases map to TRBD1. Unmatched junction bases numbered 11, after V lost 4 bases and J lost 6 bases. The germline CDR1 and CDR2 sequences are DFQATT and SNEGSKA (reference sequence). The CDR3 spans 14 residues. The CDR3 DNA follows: TGCAGTGCTAACTACAGGGGGTACCCCGCCGAGCAGTACTTC. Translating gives CSANYRGYPAEQYF.

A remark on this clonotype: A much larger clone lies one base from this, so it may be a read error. The CDR3 spells CASSESGRGYNERFF. Written as DNA, the CDR3 is TGTGCCAGCAGTGAAAGCGGGAGGGGCTACAATGAGCGGTTCTTC. The genes are TRBV2 and TRBJ2-1, with TRBD2 matching 10 bases. This CDR3 spans 15 amino acids. Looked up from germline, CDR1 is SNHLY and CDR2 is FYNNEI.

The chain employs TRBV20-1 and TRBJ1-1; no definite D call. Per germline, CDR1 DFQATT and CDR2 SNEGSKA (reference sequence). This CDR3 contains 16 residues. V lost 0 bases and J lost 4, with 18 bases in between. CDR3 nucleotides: TGCAGTGCTAGAGATGGCCGGGGATCTTCTCTCACTGAAGCTTTCTTT. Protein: CSARDGRGSSLTEAFF.